This entry lists 32 T cell receptor beta chains sequenced from one sample in a study of T cell clonality in common variable immunodeficiency. Points from the study as a whole: Reportedly, TCR beta sequences from common variable immunodeficiency showed fewer deletions and N-nucleotide insertions.

Antigens of these TCRs are unknown. The table came from immunoSEQ multiplex PCR; TCRdb's copy has only in-frame clones and leaves some out. The data show tens of thousands of clones, with none appearing a single time. Sequencing used peripheral blood mononuclear cells. These receptors came from a human donor with common variable immunodeficiency.

Ten or more counts support this clone. The read ends 3 residues before the CDR3 terminus; that terminus is restored from the germline J gene. The J gene is TRBJ2-2, the V gene TRBV2; possibly TRBD1 for D (5 bases). CDR3 length: 15 amino acids. CDR1 is SNHLY and CDR2 is FYNNEI in the germline V gene. The V end lost 5 bases, the J end lost 0 bases, and 10 bases lay between the germline ends. The DNA read from the CDR3 is TGTGCCAGCAGTCGTGACAGAACGAACACCGGGGAG. It translates to CASSRDRTNTGE. The entire CDR3 reads CASSRDRTNTGELFF.

This clone was counted only a few times. Read sequence stops 3 residues before the CDR3 end, and the germline J gene provides the missing end. The V gene is TRBV7-8, the J gene TRBJ2-3, with 10 bases that match TRBD2. The V gene end was trimmed by 4 bases and the J gene end by 4 bases; junction bases not matched to a gene: 5. The CDR3 consists of 15 residues. CDR1 is SGHVS, CDR2 FQNEAQ, per germline. This CDR3 reads CASSSERGGPDTQYF. The CDR3 bases that were read are TGTGCCAGCAGCTCAGAGCGGGGGGGCCCAGATACG.

This clone was observed a few times. Here the CDR3 reads CASSIPYRGSRSISPQHF. The part of the CDR3 DNA that was read is TGTGCCAGTAGTATACCTTACAGGGGATCAAGGTCAATCAGCCCC. V usage is TRBV19 and J usage is TRBJ1-5, with 7 bases fitting TRBD1. The read falls 3 residues short of the CDR3 end, and the missing part is taken from the germline J gene. The length of the CDR3 is 18 residues. Germline V CDR1 and CDR2: LNHDA, SQIVND (reference sequence).

This clone has a handful of counts. The read ends 3 residues shy of where the CDR3 ends; the end is completed using the germline J gene. This chain joins TRBV2 and TRBJ2-5; 7 bases align to TRBD1. Unmatched junction bases numbered 6, after V lost 9 bases and J lost 2 bases. The germline V gene encodes CDR1 SNHLY and CDR2 FYNNEI. The length of the CDR3 is 13 residues. CDR3 in amino acids: CASQGVGQETQYF. Incomplete CDR3 DNA: TGTGCCAGTCAGGGGGTAGGACAAGAGACC.

Comment on this clone: The read comes to an end 3 residues before the CDR3 does, leaving the germline J gene to fill in the end. The rearrangement links TRBV2 to TRBJ2-7; TRBD1 matches at 7 bases. Germline loops: CDR1 SNHLY, CDR2 FYNNEI. The length of the CDR3 is 12 residues. Unmatched junction bases numbered 3, after V lost 6 bases and J lost 4 bases. The sequenced part of the CDR3 DNA is TGTGCCAGCAGCGACAGGGTATACGAG. This codes for CASSDRVYE. The full CDR3 sequence reads CASSDRVYEQYF.

Notes on this clone: The CDR3 goes on 3 residues after the read ends, and that part is filled in from the germline J gene. This chain uses TRBV6-4 with TRBJ2-7; 12 bases line up with TRBD2. The CDR3 has 15 amino acids. CDR1 and CDR2 from the germline V gene are MRHNA and SNTAGT. With V trimmed by 3 bases and J by 5 bases, 5 bases remained unmatched. This CDR3 is CASSERLAGDDEQYF. Incomplete CDR3 DNA: TGTGCCAGCAGTGAGAGACTAGCGGGAGATGACGAG.

Worth noting for this clone: The read stops 3 residues short of the end of the CDR3; the missing end is completed from the germline J gene. V is TRBV13 and J is TRBJ1-5, with D possibly matching TRBD1 (6 bases). CDR1 is PRHDT, CDR2 FYEKMQ, per germline (reference sequence). The CDR3 is made up of 14 amino acids. V lost 5 bases to trimming and J lost 4 bases, with 12 bases between them. The sequenced CDR3 bases are TGTGCCAGCAGCCAACAGGGACCTAATCAGCCC. It specifies CASSQQGPNQP. From start to end, the CDR3 is CASSQQGPNQPQHF.

About this clone: The sequence runs out 3 residues before the end of the CDR3; the remainder is reconstructed from the germline J gene. The chain uses TRBV7-2 and TRBJ2-3; D gene ambiguous. The CDR3 is made up of 12 amino acids. The germline V gene has CDR1 SGHTA and CDR2 FQGNSA. Trimming removed 5 bases at V and 0 bases at J, with 3 bases between. The CDR3 protein is CASSPSTDTQYF. The part of the CDR3 DNA that was read is TGTGCCAGCAGCCCAAGCACAGATACG.

Of note for this clone: The observed sequence ends 3 residues before the CDR3 terminus, with the missing tail filled in from the germline J gene. The rearrangement uses TRBV7-2 and TRBJ2-3, with 7 positions matching TRBD1. The V segment lost 4 bases and the J segment 7 bases; nucleotides outside the gene matches: 11. CDR3 size: 15 residues. Per germline, CDR1 SGHTA and CDR2 FQGNSA. CDR3 amino acids: CASSSIQGVGNTQYF. CDR3 DNA, as far as it was read: TGTGCCAGCAGCTCAATTCAGGGGGTGGGGAATACG.

The CDR3 spells CASSRGTISTDTQYF. Incomplete CDR3 DNA: TGTGCCAGCTCACGCGGGACTATTAGCACAGATACG. V gene TRBV18 combines with J gene TRBJ2-3, with 7 positions matching TRBD2. The CDR3 end is not reached by the read, which stops 3 residues before it; the germline J gene fills it in. The CDR3 contains 15 residues. CDR1 KGHSH and CDR2 LQKENI come from the germline V gene. V lost 4 bases and J lost 0; bases outside the gene matches: 4. The full variable domain, in which reference TRBV18 and TRBJ2-3 provide the parts outside the CDR3, is NAGVMQNPRHLVRRRGQEARLRCSPMKGHSHVYWYRQLPEEGLKFMVYLQKENIIDESGMPKERFSAEFPKEGPSILRIQQVVRGDSAAYFCASSRGTISTDTQYFGPGTRLTVL.

This clone was observed a few times. The sequence runs out 3 residues before the end of the CDR3; the remainder is reconstructed from the germline J gene. This chain links TRBV19 with TRBJ1-5; 9 positions agree with TRBD1. Germline V gives CDR1 LNHDA, CDR2 SQIVND (reference sequence). The CDR3 covers 14 residues. V dropped 2 bases and J dropped 8; count of bases not matched to a gene: 4. Here the CDR3 reads CASSITGGRKPQHF. Incomplete CDR3 DNA: TGTGCCAGTAGTATAACAGGGGGCCGGAAGCCC. Together with reference TRBV19 and TRBJ1-5, the CDR3 gives the full variable domain: DGGITQSPKYLFRKEGQNVTLSCEQNLNHDAMYWYRQDPGQGLRLIYYSQIVNDFQKGDIAEGYSVSREKKESFPLTVTSAQKNPTAFYLCASSITGGRKPQHFGDGTRLSIL.

This clone was counted only a few times. The sequence runs out 3 residues before the end of the CDR3; the remainder is reconstructed from the germline J gene. J is TRBJ2-5 and V is TRBV7-8, with D uncertain. Trimming cost V 0 bases and J 3 bases, with 8 bases left between them. CDR1 is SGHVS and CDR2 is FQNEAQ in the germline V gene. CDR3 length: 14 amino acids. CDR3 amino acids: CASSLATGKETQYF. Partial CDR3 DNA: TGTGCCAGCAGCTTAGCGACGGGTAAAGAGACC. Complete variable domain (other parts from reference TRBV7-8 and TRBJ2-5): GAGVSQSPRYKVAKRGQDVALRCDPISGHVSLFWYQQALGQGPEFLTYFQNEAQLDKSGLPSDRFFAERPEGSVSTLKIQRTQQEDSAVYLCASSLATGKETQYFGPGTRLLVL.

This clone was seen a handful of times. The observed sequence ends 3 residues before the CDR3 terminus, with the missing tail filled in from the germline J gene. The chain is built from TRBV6-1 and TRBJ2-7; possibly TRBD1 for D (5 bases). Between the trimmed V and J ends, which lost 4 bases and 3 bases, there was a span of 10 bases. CDR1 and CDR2 from the germline V gene are MNHNS and SASEGT. The length of the CDR3 is 13 residues. The CDR3 loop reads CASSASQGYEQYF. The sequenced part of the CDR3 DNA is TGTGCCAGCAGTGCCTCCCAGGGCTACGAG.

This clone was counted many times. Read sequence stops 3 residues before the CDR3 end, and the germline J gene provides the missing end. The chain has TRBV20-1 and TRBJ2-3; 10 positions agree with TRBD1. V shed 7 bases, J shed 3 bases, and the junction held 7 bases outside the gene matches. The CDR3 loop spans 14 amino acids. The germline V gene has CDR1 DFQATT and CDR2 SNEGSKA (reference sequence). Partial CDR3 DNA: TGCAGTGTAGCCCGGGACAGGGGAACAGATACG. It translates to CSVARDRGTDT. The whole CDR3 reads CSVARDRGTDTQYF.

In the case of this clone: The sequence runs out 3 residues before the end of the CDR3; the remainder is reconstructed from the germline J gene. This sequence joins TRBV19 and TRBJ2-5; D may be TRBD1 or TRBD2 (5 bases each). Trimming pared 4 bases from V and 6 bases from J, leaving 15 bases between. CDR1 is LNHDA, CDR2 SQIVND, per germline (reference sequence). This CDR3 contains 14 residues. CDR3 sequence reads: CASSRMGREQTQYF. The covered CDR3 bases are TGTGCCAGTAGTAGGATGGGCAGGGAGCAGACC.

This clone has more than one count but fewer than ten. With the read ending 3 residues before the CDR3 end, the germline J gene is used to fill in that end. The rearrangement links TRBV19 to TRBJ2-2; 10 nucleotides align to TRBD2. The V segment lost 10 bases and the J segment 4 bases; nucleotides outside the gene matches: 9. The CDR3 runs to 15 residues. Germline V lookup: CDR1 LNHDA, CDR2 SQIVND (reference sequence). The CDR3 DNA, read in part, is TGTGCCACCTTTTTAGCGGGGGGCACCACCGGGGAG. This codes for CATFLAGGTTGE. The whole CDR3 region reads CATFLAGGTTGELFF.

This clone was counted at least ten times. The read finishes 3 residues shy of the CDR3 end, and the germline J gene is used to complete it. V usage is TRBV5-6 and J usage is TRBJ1-5; TRBD1 matches 7 bases. Trimming took 4 bases from V and 2 from J; bases not matched to a gene: 6. Germline-derived CDR1 and CDR2 are SGHDT and YYEEEE. The CDR3 totals 15 residues. The DNA read from the CDR3 is TGTGCCAGCAGCCTCAATACAGGGGGCAATCAGCCC. It translates to CASSLNTGGNQP. The entire CDR3 is CASSLNTGGNQPQHF.

This clone was counted only a few times. The read ends 3 residues early relative to the CDR3; the germline J gene fills the gap. The chain joins TRBV2 to TRBJ1-5, with D perhaps matching TRBD1 (6 bases). Germline CDR1 is SNHLY and CDR2 is FYNNEI. The CDR3 totals 16 residues. V was cut by 4 bases and J by 2 bases, with 15 bases left in between. CDR3 loop: CASSVQGLEGNQPQHF. The DNA read from the CDR3 is TGTGCCAGCAGTGTACAGGGTTTGGAGGGCAATCAGCCC.

As regards this clone: The read terminates 3 residues before the CDR3 end, so the remaining end is supplied by the germline J gene. The V and J genes are TRBV2 and TRBJ1-6; tentative D call: TRBD1 (5 bases). CDR1 is SNHLY, CDR2 FYNNEI, per germline. The length of the CDR3 is 11 residues. V was cut by 10 bases and J by 10 bases, with 11 bases left in between. The CDR3 reads CAIGAGSPLHF. CDR3 DNA, as far as it was read: TGTGCCATAGGGGCAGGCTCACCC.

Notes on this clone: The read finishes 3 residues shy of the CDR3 end, and the germline J gene is used to complete it. The V and J genes are TRBV7-6 and TRBJ1-2, with D unclear. The CDR3 covers 12 residues. Trimming shortened V by 5 bases and J by 3 bases, and 7 bases separated the two germline ends. Germline assignment: CDR1 SGHVS and CDR2 FNYEAQ. The sequenced part of the CDR3 DNA is TGTGCCAGCAGCCAACATGACTATGGC. Residues: CASSQHDYG. The whole CDR3 reads CASSQHDYGYTF.

This clone was counted at least ten times. The CDR3 end falls 3 residues outside the read, so it is completed with the germline J gene. V gene TRBV5-4 combines with J gene TRBJ2-2; a weak D match, TRBD2 (5 bases). The CDR3 is made up of 14 amino acids. Trimming took 4 bases from V and 5 from J, leaving 12 bases between them. Germline-derived CDR1 and CDR2 are SGHNT and YYREEE (reference sequence). CDR3 in amino acids: CASSATRGTGELFF. CDR3 bases read: TGTGCCAGCAGCGCAACCCGGGGAACCGGGGAG.

This clone was found a few times. The read terminates 3 residues before the CDR3 end, so the remaining end is supplied by the germline J gene. This chain uses TRBV2 with TRBJ2-2; TRBD2 matches 7 bases. From germline, CDR1 is SNHLY and CDR2 FYNNEI. The CDR3 loop spans 14 amino acids. The V segment lost 8 bases and the J segment 6 bases; nucleotides outside the gene matches: 9. CDR3 bases read: TGTGCCAGCGTGCGGGAGTCCTATGCCGGGGAG. Protein product: CASVRESYAGE. The whole CDR3 region reads CASVRESYAGELFF.

This clone was seen a few times. Coverage ceases 3 residues before the CDR3 finishes, and the germline J gene fills in the end. The chain recombines TRBV30 with TRBJ1-1, with D possibly matching TRBD1 (5 bases). With 1 base removed from V and 0 bases from J, the gap between germline ends came to 9 bases. Germline CDR1 reads GTSNPN; CDR2 reads SVGIG (reference sequence). The CDR3 runs 14 residues. The covered CDR3 bases are TGTGCCTGGAGTGGTGGAGGGGTGAACACTGAA. Its protein product is CAWSGGGVNTE. The CDR3 as a whole reads CAWSGGGVNTEAFF. Filled out from reference TRBV30 and TRBJ1-1, the complete variable domain reads SQTIHQWPATLVQPVGSPLSLECTVEGTSNPNLYWYRQAAGRGLQLLFYSVGIGQISSEVPQNLSASRPQDRQFILSSKKLLLSDSGFYLCAWSGGGVNTEAFFGQGTRLTVV.

This clone was observed at least ten times. From the germline J gene comes the end of the CDR3, since the read stops 3 residues before it. The J gene is TRBJ2-2, the V gene TRBV20-1, with a weak D call TRBD2 (6 bases). The CDR3 is 17 residues long. V dropped 1 base and J dropped 2 bases, with 17 bases sitting between them. The germline CDR1 and CDR2 sequences are DFQATT and SNEGSKA (reference sequence). The sequenced CDR3 bases are TGCAGTGCTAGAGGTGGGACTGGAAAGTCCAACACCGGGGAG. Amino acids: CSARGGTGKSNTGE. The entire CDR3 protein reads CSARGGTGKSNTGELFF.

This clone has just a few counts. The sequence runs out 3 residues before the end of the CDR3; the remainder is reconstructed from the germline J gene. V gene TRBV6-1 combines with J gene TRBJ1-1, with 7 bases that match TRBD1. The CDR3 contains 16 residues. Germline lookup yields CDR1 MNHNS and CDR2 SASEGT. J was trimmed by 1 base and V by 4 bases; bases with no gene match: 9. The sequenced CDR3 bases are TGTGCCAGCAGTGGGGCAGGGGGGTTAAGGAACACTGAA. Encoded protein: CASSGAGGLRNTE. The CDR3, in full, reads CASSGAGGLRNTEAFF.

The table lists this clone with many counts. The CDR3 end is not reached by the read, which stops 3 residues before it; the germline J gene fills it in. The gene calls are TRBV29-1 and TRBJ2-1; D is possibly TRBD2 (7 bases). Trimming stripped 1 base from V and 8 bases from J, with 12 bases between. The CDR3 runs 13 residues. Germline CDR1 SQVTM, CDR2 ANQGSEA. CDR3 DNA (partial): TGCAGCGTTGAAGTCGGGGGGCGGTATGAG. Its protein product is CSVEVGGRYE. The whole CDR3 protein reads CSVEVGGRYEQFF.

This clone occurred many times. The missing CDR3 end, 3 residues past where the read stops, is filled in from the germline J gene. The chain couples TRBV5-6 to TRBJ2-1; D not certain. CDR3 length: 11 amino acids. The germline CDR1 and CDR2 sequences are SGHDT and YYEEEE. Deletions cut 5 bases from V and 9 bases from J, with 9 bases between. The CDR3 protein is CASSRSVEQFF. CDR3 DNA, as far as it was read: TGTGCCAGCAGTCGGTCGGTTGAG.

This clone turned up a few times. CDR3 DNA (partial): TGTGCCAGTAGGTTAGGAGTCGGGGGTACCTACGAG. This codes for CASRLGVGGTYE. The complete CDR3 sequence is CASRLGVGGTYEQYF. The chain employs TRBV19 and TRBJ2-7; a weak D match, TRBD2 (6 bases). The read comes to an end 3 residues before the CDR3 does, leaving the germline J gene to fill in the end. The germline gives CDR1 LNHDA, CDR2 SQIVND (reference sequence). The CDR3 length is 15 residues. V lost 6 bases to trimming and J lost 2 bases, with 17 bases between them.

The table lists this clone with many counts. The junction differs from germline at one of its ends, possibly a read error. The observed sequence ends 3 residues before the CDR3 terminus, with the missing tail filled in from the germline J gene. This chain uses TRBV4-2 with TRBJ2-3; D is undetermined. Germline loops: CDR1 LGHNA, CDR2 YNFKEQ. The CDR3 contains 14 residues. The CDR3 sequence is CASSQVALTDTQYF. The sequenced part of the CDR3 DNA is TGCGCCAGCAGCCAAGTCGCGTTAACAGATACG.

This clone was observed at least ten times. The read ends 3 residues shy of where the CDR3 ends; the end is completed using the germline J gene. The V and J genes are TRBV7-2 and TRBJ2-7; the match to TRBD2 covers 10 bases. Germline CDR1 and CDR2: SGHTA and FQGNSA. The CDR3 is made up of 15 amino acids. J lost 6 bases, V lost 6 bases, and 11 bases had no gene match. The covered CDR3 bases are TGTGCCAGCAGTTCCCAAGCGGGGGGGCCGGGCGAG. Residues: CASSSQAGGPGE. The CDR3 in full is CASSSQAGGPGEQYF. The whole variable domain, filled in from reference TRBV7-2 and TRBJ2-7, reads GAGVSQSPSNKVTEKGKDVELRCDPISGHTALYWYRQSLGQGLEFLIYFQGNSAPDKSGLPSDRFSAERTGGSVSTLTIQRTQQEDSAVYLCASSSQAGGPGEQYFGPGTRLTVT.

This clone has ten or more counts. The DNA ends 3 residues before the CDR3 does, and the rest of the CDR3 is filled in from the germline J gene. This rearrangement joins TRBV18 to TRBJ1-1; TRBD1 agrees at 7 bases. Per the germline V gene, CDR1 is KGHSH and CDR2 is LQKENI. The CDR3 is made up of 12 amino acids. The sequenced CDR3 bases are TGTGCCAGCTCACCACCGACAGGGAGA. Its protein is CASSPPTGR. The entire CDR3 sequence reads CASSPPTGRAFF.

This clone was recorded many times. The read is 3 residues too short to cover the CDR3 end, so that end is filled in from the germline J gene. The V call is TRBV10-3, the J call TRBJ2-5; D perhaps matches TRBD1 (6 bases). CDR3 length equals 15 residues. Trimming removed 3 bases at V and 2 bases at J, with 13 bases between. Germline-derived CDR1 and CDR2 are ENHRY and SYGVKD. CDR3 DNA (partial): TGTGCCATCAGTGATCCAAGAGGGGGTCAAGAGACC. Residues: CAISDPRGGQET. The CDR3, in full, reads CAISDPRGGQETQYF.